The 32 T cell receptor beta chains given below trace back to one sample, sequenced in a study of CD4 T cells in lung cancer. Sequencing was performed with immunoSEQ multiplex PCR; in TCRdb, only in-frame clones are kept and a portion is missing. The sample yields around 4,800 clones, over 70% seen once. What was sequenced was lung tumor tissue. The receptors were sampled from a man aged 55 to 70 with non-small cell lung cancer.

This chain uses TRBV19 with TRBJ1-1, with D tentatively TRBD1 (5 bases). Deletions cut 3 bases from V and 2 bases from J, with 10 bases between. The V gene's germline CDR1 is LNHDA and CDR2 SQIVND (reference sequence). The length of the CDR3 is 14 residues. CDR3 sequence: CASSMGLPNTEAFF. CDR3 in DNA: TGTGCCAGTAGTATGGGACTTCCCAACACTGAAGCTTTCTTT.

In DNA, the CDR3 is TGTGCCAGTAGTGACGAACGGACTAGCGGGAGTCCCCAAGAGACCCAGTACTTC. It yields the protein CASSDERTSGSPQETQYF. The V gene is TRBV19, the J gene TRBJ2-5, with 13 bases lining up with TRBD2. Germline CDR1 LNHDA, CDR2 SQIVND (reference sequence). The V segment lost 5 bases and the J segment 1 base; nucleotides outside the gene matches: 10. This CDR3 contains 18 residues.

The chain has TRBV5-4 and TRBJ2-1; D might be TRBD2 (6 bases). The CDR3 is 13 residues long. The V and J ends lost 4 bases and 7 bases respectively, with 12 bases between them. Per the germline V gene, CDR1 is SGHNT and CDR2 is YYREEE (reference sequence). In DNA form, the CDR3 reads TGTGCCAGCAGCCAGGACTATGCGAATGAGCAGTTCTTC. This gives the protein CASSQDYANEQFF.

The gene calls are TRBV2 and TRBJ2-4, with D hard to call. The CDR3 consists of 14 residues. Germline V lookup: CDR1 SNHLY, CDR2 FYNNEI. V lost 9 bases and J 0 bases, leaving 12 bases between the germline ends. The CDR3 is CASRLTLAKNIQYF. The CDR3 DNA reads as TGTGCCAGTAGACTGACCCTAGCCAAAAACATTCAGTACTTC. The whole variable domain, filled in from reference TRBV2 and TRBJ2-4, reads EPEVTQTPSHQVTQMGQEVILRCVPISNHLYFYWYRQILGQKVEFLVSFYNNEISEKSEIFDDQFSVERPDGSNFTLKIRSTKLEDSAMYFCASRLTLAKNIQYFGAGTRLSVL.

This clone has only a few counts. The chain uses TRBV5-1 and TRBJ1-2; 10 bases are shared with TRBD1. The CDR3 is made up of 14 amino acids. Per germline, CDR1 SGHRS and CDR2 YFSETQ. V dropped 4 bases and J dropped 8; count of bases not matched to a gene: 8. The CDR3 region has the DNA TGCGCCAGCAGCGAAGCGGGACAGGGGAGCGGCTACACCTTC. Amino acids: CASSEAGQGSGYTF.

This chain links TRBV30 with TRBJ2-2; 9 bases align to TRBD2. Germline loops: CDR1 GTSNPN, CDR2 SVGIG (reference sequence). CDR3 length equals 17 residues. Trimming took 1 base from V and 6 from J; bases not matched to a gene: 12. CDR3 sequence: CAWSGGGLAGISGELFF. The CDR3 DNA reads TGTGCCTGGAGTGGGGGTGGGCTAGCGGGAATATCCGGGGAGCTGTTTTTT.

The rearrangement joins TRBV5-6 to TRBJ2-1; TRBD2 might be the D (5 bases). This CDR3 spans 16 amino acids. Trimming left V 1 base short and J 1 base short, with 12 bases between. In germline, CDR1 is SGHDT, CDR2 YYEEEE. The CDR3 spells CASSLSSLGSYNEQFF. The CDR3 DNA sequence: TGTGCCAGCAGCTTGTCTAGCCTGGGTTCCTACAATGAGCAGTTCTTC.

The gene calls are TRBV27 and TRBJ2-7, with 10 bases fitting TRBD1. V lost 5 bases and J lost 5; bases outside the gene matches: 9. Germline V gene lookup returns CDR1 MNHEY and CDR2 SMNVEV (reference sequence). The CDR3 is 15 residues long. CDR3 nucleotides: TGTGCCAGCAGTAGACAGGGGACAGGGGCCAACGAGCAGTACTTC. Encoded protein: CASSRQGTGANEQYF.

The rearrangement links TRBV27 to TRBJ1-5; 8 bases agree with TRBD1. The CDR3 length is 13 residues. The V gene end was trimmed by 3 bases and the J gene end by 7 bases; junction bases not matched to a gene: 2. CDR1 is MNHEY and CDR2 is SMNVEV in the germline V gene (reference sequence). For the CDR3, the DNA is TGTGCCAGCAGTTTTCGACAGGGGCAGCCCCAGCATTTT. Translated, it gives CASSFRQGQPQHF.

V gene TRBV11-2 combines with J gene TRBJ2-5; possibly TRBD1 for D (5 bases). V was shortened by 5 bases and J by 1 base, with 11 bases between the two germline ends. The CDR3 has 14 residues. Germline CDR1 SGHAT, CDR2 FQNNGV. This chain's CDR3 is CASSPTDLQETQYF. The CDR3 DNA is TGTGCCAGCAGCCCGACAGATCTCCAAGAGACCCAGTACTTC.

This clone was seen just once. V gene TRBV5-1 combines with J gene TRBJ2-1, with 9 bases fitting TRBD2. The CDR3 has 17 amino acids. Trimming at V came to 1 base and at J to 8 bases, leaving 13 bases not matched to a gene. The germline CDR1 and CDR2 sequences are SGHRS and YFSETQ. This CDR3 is CASSLSAGGFLEDEQFF. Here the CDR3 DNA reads TGCGCCAGCAGCTTGTCAGCGGGAGGCTTCCTCGAAGATGAGCAGTTCTTC.

CDR3 region: CASSPLEAGGYSTDTQYF. CDR3 sequence (DNA): TGTGCCAGCAGCCCCCTAGAAGCGGGAGGATATAGCACAGATACGCAGTATTTT. The chain joins TRBV9 to TRBJ2-3; the match to TRBD2 covers 9 bases. Germline trimming cut 4 bases from V and 0 bases from J; bases unmatched to any gene: 12. The CDR3 consists of 18 residues. The germline CDR1 and CDR2 sequences are SGDLS and YYNGEE.

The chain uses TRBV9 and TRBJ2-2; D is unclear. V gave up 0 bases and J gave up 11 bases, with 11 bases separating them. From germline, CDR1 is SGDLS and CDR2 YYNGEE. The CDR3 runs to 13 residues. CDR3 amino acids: CASSVEPPSELFF. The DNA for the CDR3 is TGTGCCAGCAGCGTAGAGCCGCCCTCAGAGCTGTTTTTT.

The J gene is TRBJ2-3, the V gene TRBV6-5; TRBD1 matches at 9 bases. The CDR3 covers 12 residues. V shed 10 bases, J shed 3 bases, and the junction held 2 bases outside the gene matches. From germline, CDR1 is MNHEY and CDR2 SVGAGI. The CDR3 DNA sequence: TGTGCCACAGGACAGGGGACAGATACGCAGTATTTT. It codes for CATGQGTDTQYF.

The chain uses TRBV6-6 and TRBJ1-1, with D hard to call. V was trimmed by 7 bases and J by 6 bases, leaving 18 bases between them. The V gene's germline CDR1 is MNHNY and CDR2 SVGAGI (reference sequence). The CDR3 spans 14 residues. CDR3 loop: CASTRTGGSAEAFF. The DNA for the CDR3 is TGTGCCAGCACCCGAACGGGCGGGAGCGCTGAAGCTTTCTTT.

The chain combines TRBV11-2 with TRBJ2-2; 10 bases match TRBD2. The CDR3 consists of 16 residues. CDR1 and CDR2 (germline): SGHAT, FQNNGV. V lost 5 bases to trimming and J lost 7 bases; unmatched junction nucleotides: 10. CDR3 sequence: CASSPKAASGSGELFF. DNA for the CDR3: TGTGCCAGCAGCCCCAAGGCGGCTAGCGGGAGCGGGGAGCTGTTTTTT. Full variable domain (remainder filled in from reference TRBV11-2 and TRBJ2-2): EAGVAQSPRYKIIEKRQSVAFWCNPISGHATLYWYQQILGQGPKLLIQFQNNGVVDDSQLPKDRFSAERLKGVDSTLKIQPAKLEDSAVYLCASSPKAASGSGELFFGEGSRLTVL.

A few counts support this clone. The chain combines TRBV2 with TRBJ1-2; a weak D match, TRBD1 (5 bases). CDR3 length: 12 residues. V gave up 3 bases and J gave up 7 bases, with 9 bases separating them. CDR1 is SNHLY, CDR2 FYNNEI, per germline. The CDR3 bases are TGTGCCAGCAGTGATGGGGGGGGTGGCTACACCTTC. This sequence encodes CASSDGGGGYTF.

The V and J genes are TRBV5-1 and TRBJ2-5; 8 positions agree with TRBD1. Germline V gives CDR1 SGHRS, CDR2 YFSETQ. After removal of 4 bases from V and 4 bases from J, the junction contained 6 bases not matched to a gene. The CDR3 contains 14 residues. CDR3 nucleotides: TGCGCCAGCAGCCTCACAGGACAGGGAGAGACCCAGTACTTC. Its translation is CASSLTGQGETQYF.

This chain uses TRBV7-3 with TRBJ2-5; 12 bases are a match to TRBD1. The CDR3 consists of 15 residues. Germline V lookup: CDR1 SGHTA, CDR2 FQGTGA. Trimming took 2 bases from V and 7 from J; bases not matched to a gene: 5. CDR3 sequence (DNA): TGTGCCAGCAGCTTAGGGACAGGGGGCTTAGGGACCCAGTACTTC. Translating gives CASSLGTGGLGTQYF.

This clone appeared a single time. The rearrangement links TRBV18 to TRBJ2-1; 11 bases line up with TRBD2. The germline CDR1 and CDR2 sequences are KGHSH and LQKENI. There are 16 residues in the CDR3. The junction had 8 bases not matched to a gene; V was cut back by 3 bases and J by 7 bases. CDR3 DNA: TGTGCCAGCTCACCGCAACTAGCGGGAGCTGGTAATGAGCAGTTCTTC. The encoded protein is CASSPQLAGAGNEQFF.

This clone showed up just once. The CDR3 coding sequence is TGTGCCAGCAGCACACAACAGGGGAGCGGTGAGCAGTTCTTC. It specifies CASSTQQGSGEQFF. The V call is TRBV7-7, the J call TRBJ2-1; 7 bases are shared with TRBD1. V shed 5 bases, J shed 9 bases, and the junction held 10 bases outside the gene matches. The CDR3 spans 14 residues. Germline CDR1 reads SSHAT; CDR2 reads FNYEAQ (reference sequence). The full variable domain, with the rest looked up from reference TRBV7-7 and TRBJ2-1, is GAGVSQSPRYKVTKRGQDVTLRCDPISSHATLYWYQQALGQGPEFLTYFNYEAQPDKSGLPSDRFSAERPEGSISTLTIQRTEQRDSAMYRCASSTQQGSGEQFFGPGTRLTVL.

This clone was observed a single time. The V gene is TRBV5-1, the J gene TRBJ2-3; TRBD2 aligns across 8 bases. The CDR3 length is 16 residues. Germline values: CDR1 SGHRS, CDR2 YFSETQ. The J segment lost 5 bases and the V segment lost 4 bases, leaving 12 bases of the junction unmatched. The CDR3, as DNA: TGCGCCAGCAGCGGGAGCCCTGGCGGGAGGATAGATACGCAGTATTTT. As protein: CASSGSPGGRIDTQYF.

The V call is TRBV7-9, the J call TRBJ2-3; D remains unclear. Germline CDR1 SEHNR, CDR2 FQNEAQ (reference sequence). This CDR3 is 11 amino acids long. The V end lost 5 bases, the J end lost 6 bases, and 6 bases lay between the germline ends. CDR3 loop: CASSPQDTQYF. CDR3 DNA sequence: TGTGCCAGCAGCCCTCAGGATACGCAGTATTTT.

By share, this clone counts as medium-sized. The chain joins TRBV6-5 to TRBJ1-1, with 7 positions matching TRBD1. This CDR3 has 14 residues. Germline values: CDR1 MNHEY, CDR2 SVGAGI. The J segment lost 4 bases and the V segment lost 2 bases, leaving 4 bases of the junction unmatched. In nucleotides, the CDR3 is TGTGCCAGCAGTTACGGGGACAGAGTCACTGAAGCTTTCTTT. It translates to CASSYGDRVTEAFF.

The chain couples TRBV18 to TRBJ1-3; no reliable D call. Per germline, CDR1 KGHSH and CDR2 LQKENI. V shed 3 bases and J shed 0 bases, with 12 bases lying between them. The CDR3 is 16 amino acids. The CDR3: CASSPPEGTSGNTIYF. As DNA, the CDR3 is TGTGCCAGCTCACCCCCTGAGGGCACCTCTGGAAACACCATATATTTT. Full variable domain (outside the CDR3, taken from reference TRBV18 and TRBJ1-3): NAGVMQNPRHLVRRRGQEARLRCSPMKGHSHVYWYRQLPEEGLKFMVYLQKENIIDESGMPKERFSAEFPKEGPSILRIQQVVRGDSAAYFCASSPPEGTSGNTIYFGEGSWLTVV.

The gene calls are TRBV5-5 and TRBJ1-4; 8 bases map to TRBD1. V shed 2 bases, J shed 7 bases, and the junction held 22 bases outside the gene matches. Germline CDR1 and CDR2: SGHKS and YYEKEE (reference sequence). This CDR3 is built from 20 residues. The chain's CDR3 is CASSLQIRTGLSVTSEKLFF. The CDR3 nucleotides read TGTGCCAGCAGCTTACAAATCCGGACAGGGTTATCCGTTACGAGTGAAAAACTGTTTTTT.

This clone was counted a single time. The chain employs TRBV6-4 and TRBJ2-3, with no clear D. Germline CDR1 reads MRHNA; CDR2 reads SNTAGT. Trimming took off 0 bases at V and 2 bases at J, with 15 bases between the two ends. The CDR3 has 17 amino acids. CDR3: CASSDSSRSSNTDTQYF. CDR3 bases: TGTGCCAGCAGTGACTCGAGTCGTAGTTCTAACACAGATACGCAGTATTTT.

The chain's CDR3 is CASKVSLTGVTEAFF. Written as DNA, the CDR3 is TGTGCCAGCAAAGTTTCCCTCACAGGGGTGACTGAAGCTTTCTTT. The genes are TRBV28 and TRBJ1-1, with 7 nucleotides matching TRBD1. This CDR3 has 15 residues. With V trimmed by 7 bases and J by 5 bases, 13 bases remained unmatched. Germline values: CDR1 MDHEN, CDR2 SYDVKM.

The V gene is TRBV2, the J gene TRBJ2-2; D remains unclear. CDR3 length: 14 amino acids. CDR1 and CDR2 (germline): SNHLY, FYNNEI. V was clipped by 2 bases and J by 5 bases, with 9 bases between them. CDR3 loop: CASSELEATGELFF. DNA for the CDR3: TGTGCCAGCAGTGAACTTGAGGCAACCGGGGAGCTGTTTTTT. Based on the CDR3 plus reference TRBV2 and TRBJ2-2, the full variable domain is EPEVTQTPSHQVTQMGQEVILRCVPISNHLYFYWYRQILGQKVEFLVSFYNNEISEKSEIFDDQFSVERPDGSNFTLKIRSTKLEDSAMYFCASSELEATGELFFGEGSRLTVL.

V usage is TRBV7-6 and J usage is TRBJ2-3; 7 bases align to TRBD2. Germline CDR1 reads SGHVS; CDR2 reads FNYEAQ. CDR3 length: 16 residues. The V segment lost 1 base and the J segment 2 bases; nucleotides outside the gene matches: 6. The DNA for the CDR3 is TGTGCCAGCAGCTTAGAGTCTAGCGGAGTCACAGATACGCAGTATTTT. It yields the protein CASSLESSGVTDTQYF.

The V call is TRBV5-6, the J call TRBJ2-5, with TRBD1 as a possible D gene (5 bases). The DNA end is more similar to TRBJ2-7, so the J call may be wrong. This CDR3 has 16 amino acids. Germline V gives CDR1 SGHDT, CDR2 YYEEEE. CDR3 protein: CASSLTEFRETYEQYF. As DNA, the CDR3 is TGTGCCAGCAGCTTGACCGAATTCAGGGAAACCTACGAGCAGTACTTC.

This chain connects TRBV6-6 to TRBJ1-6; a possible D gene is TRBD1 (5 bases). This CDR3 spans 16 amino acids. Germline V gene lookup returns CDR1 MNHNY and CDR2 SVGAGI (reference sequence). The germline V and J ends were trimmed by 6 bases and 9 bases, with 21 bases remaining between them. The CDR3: CASSLFGGGEGSPLHF. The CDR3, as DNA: TGTGCCAGCAGCCTCTTCGGCGGGGGGGAAGGTTCACCCCTCCACTTT.